The entry below describes one TCR beta chain. As yet, its antigen is unknown. CDR3 length equals 14 residues. V lost 0 bases, J lost 6 bases, and 12 bases lay in between. Germline V CDR1 and CDR2: SGHDN, FVKESK. The record originates from a study of neoadjuvant nivolumab and ipilimumab in lung cancer. Looking at the study overall: Patients got nivolumab 3 mg/kg on days 1, 15 and 29; combination added ipilimumab 1 mg/kg day 1.

Data came from immunoSEQ multiplex PCR; TCRdb stores just in-frame clones and leaves some out. Counted here are approximately 23,000 clones, under 90% occurring once; the ten biggest clones make up about 23%. Overall study findings and caveats: Compared with tumor-adjacent uninvolved lung, resected tumors showed greater richness and clonality. A small number of samples were TCR sequenced. TCR clonality did not significantly correlate with pathologic tumor regression.

This chain connects TRBV14 to TRBJ2-7; unclear D gene. The material was peripheral blood, obtained before neoadjuvant nivolumab, alone or with ipilimumab. This receptor was taken from an adult with non-small cell lung cancer. The CDR3 sequence is CASSQDWLGGEQYF. In DNA, the CDR3 is TGTGCCAGCAGCCAAGATTGGCTGGGTGGCGAGCAGTACTTC.